The rows below give T cell receptor beta chains drawn from one sample of a study of blood T cell repertoires in COVID-19. Only in-frame clones appear in the TCRdb table, and some are missing; sequencing was by immunoSEQ multiplex PCR. The data hold 100,000 to 150,000 clones, with around 86% observed a single time. The specimen sequenced was peripheral blood. These TCRs come from a man between 60 and 75 years old with acute or convalescent COVID-19. CDR3s include the opening cysteine and the closing phenylalanine or tryptophan. D genes are given only for firm matches. Some rows have no size entry. The others give once, few or many, or a class for an expanded clone.

V	size	J	D	DNA	CDR3
TRBV18	NA	TRBJ1-1	TRBD1	TGTGCCAGCGGACAGGGCCTATCCTCGAACACTGAAGCTTTCTTT	CASGQGLSSNTEAFF
TRBV30	NA	TRBJ1-5	TRBD1	TGTGCCTGGGAGGACAGGGGGGGCCAGCCCCAGCATTTT	CAWEDRGGQPQHF
TRBV6-5	NA	TRBJ1-1	TRBD1	TGTGCCAGCAGCGCGGGACAGGGGGTTGCCAGAGGTTTCTTT	CASSAGQGVARGFF
TRBV11-2	NA	TRBJ2-5	TRBD2	TGTGCCAGCACCTGGGGACTAGTCCAAGAGACCCAGTACTTC	CASTWGLVQETQYF
TRBV2	once	TRBJ2-7	TRBD1	TGTGCCAGCAGTGGACAGGGGGCCCGCTACGAGCAGTACTTC	CASSGQGARYEQYF
TRBV5-1	NA	TRBJ2-1	TRBD1	TGCGCCAGCAGCTTAGGAGGGACAGGGTCACTCAATGAGCAGTTCTTC	CASSLGGTGSLNEQFF
TRBV20-1	NA	TRBJ2-7	NA	TGCAGTGCTAGCCCCACACGCGAGCAGTACTTC	CSASPTREQYF
TRBV3-1/TRBV3-2	NA	TRBJ1-3	TRBD1	TGTGCCAGCAGCCAAACCGACAGGGTATCTGGAAACACCATATATTTT	CASSQTDRVSGNTIYF
TRBV28	NA	TRBJ1-3	TRBD1	TGTGCCAGCTGGGACAGCCGGACTCGGGGAAACACCATATATTTT	CASWDSRTRGNTIYF
TRBV27	NA	TRBJ2-5	NA	TGTGCCAGCAGTTTAAGGCGGGCTTCCCAAGAGACCCAGTACTTC	CASSLRRASQETQYF
TRBV2	once	TRBJ2-1	NA	TGTGCCAGCAGTGAGGTCCGCCCGGCAGGGGAGCAGTTCTTC	CASSEVRPAGEQFF
TRBV29-1	NA	TRBJ2-3	NA	TGCAGCGTTGAAGGAGGGAGTGGGAGGATGAATACGCAGTATTTT	CSVEGGSGRMNTQYF
TRBV5-8	NA	TRBJ2-5	TRBD2	TGTGCCAGCAGCTTTAATTTAGCGGGGCAAGAGACCCAGTACTTC	CASSFNLAGQETQYF
TRBV15	NA	TRBJ2-5	TRBD2	TGTGCCACCAGCAGACGCGGGAGGGACCCTCAAGAGACCCAGTACTTC	CATSRRGRDPQETQYF
TRBV6-5	NA	TRBJ2-5	NA	TGTGCCAGCAGTTACGTCCCTACGGGAGAGACCCAGTACTTC	CASSYVPTGETQYF
TRBV5-4	once	TRBJ1-2	TRBD1	TGTGCCAGCTCGGAGGGGACAGGGGTAATCTATGGCTACACCTTC	CASSEGTGVIYGYTF